These 8 T cell receptor beta chains were all obtained from the same sample, sequenced in a study of response to subunit inactivated influenza vaccine. MiXCR, run by TCRdb on the RT-PCR reads, gives a single entry per CDR3 protein. The sample lists roughly 670,000 distinct CDR3 sequences, approximately 15% occurring once. Sequenced here: PBMCs from blood, sampled around two weeks before vaccination. The source of these receptors is a man aged 50 to 60 who received an inactivated influenza vaccine.

This chain links TRBV12-3 or TRBV12-4 with TRBJ2-2, with D maybe TRBD1 (7 bases). CDR3 length: 16 amino acids. V was cut by 8 bases and J by 3 bases, with 19 bases left in between. The CDR3 bases are TGTGCCAGCCAAGCAGGGGGGACACTTTACACCGGGGAGCTGTTTTTT. Translated, it gives CASQAGGTLYTGELFF.

The sample holds a few counts of this clonotype. The V and J genes are TRBV3-1 and TRBJ2-2, with D perhaps TRBD1 or TRBD2 (5 bases each). This CDR3 is 17 amino acids long. Trimming removed 2 bases from V and 3 bases from J, with 16 bases in between. Germline-derived CDR1 and CDR2 are LGHDT and YNNKEL (reference sequence). CDR3 sequence: CASSQFIPGADTGELFF. DNA of the CDR3: TGTGCCAGCAGCCAATTTATCCCCGGGGCGGACACCGGGGAGCTGTTTTTT. Supplemented by reference TRBV3-1 and TRBJ2-2, the full variable domain reads DTAVSQTPKYLVTQMGNDKSIKCEQNLGHDTMYWYKQDSKKFLKIMFSYNNKELIINETVPNRFSPKSPDKAHLNLHINSLELGDSAVYFCASSQFIPGADTGELFFGEGSRLTVL.

The chain joins TRBV19 to TRBJ2-7, with D perhaps matching TRBD1 (6 bases). Germline-derived CDR1 and CDR2 are LNHDA and SQIVND (reference sequence). This CDR3 has 16 amino acids. Trimming stripped 9 bases from V and 0 bases from J, with 21 bases between. The CDR3 DNA is TGTGCCAGAGCCCTTAGAGGACAGACAGCCTCCTACGAGCAGTACTTC. Amino acids: CARALRGQTASYEQYF.

The genes are TRBV10-3 and TRBJ2-7; 9 nucleotides match TRBD1. The germline V gene encodes CDR1 ENHRY and CDR2 SYGVKD. This CDR3 region has 13 residues. V gave up 10 bases and J gave up 1 base; unmatched junction bases: 5. CDR3 sequence reads: CANNGTGSYEQYF. DNA for the CDR3: TGTGCCAACAACGGGACAGGGTCCTACGAGCAGTACTTC.

This clonotype was detected ten times or more. V usage is TRBV15 and J usage is TRBJ2-1, with TRBD2 identical over 9 bases. Germline V lookup: CDR1 LNHNV, CDR2 YYDKDF (reference sequence). With 0 bases clipped from V and 10 bases from J, the junction kept 10 bases outside the gene matches. The CDR3 is 16 amino acids. In nucleotides, the CDR3 is TGTGCCACCAGCAGAGATCGGACTAGCGCTGTATTCGAGCAGTTCTTC. It encodes CATSRDRTSAVFEQFF.

The V call is TRBV5-1, the J call TRBJ2-3, with D perhaps TRBD1 (6 bases). The CDR3 length is 14 residues. The V gene's germline CDR1 is SGHRS and CDR2 YFSETQ. V shed 5 bases and J shed 6 bases, with 16 bases lying between them. This CDR3 is CASSYQGTLDTQYF. The CDR3 bases are TGCGCCAGCAGTTACCAGGGGACGTTGGATACGCAGTATTTT.

This clonotype has ten or more counts. The chain employs TRBV5-1 and TRBJ2-5; the D is unclear. The CDR3 contains 13 residues. The germline CDR1 and CDR2 sequences are SGHRS and YFSETQ. Trimming pared 2 bases from V and 2 bases from J, leaving 7 bases between. The CDR3 DNA follows: TGCGCCAGCAGCTTCCAACAACAAGAGACCCAGTACTTC. Encoded protein: CASSFQQQETQYF.

The chain joins TRBV20-1 to TRBJ2-7; D gene uncertain. This CDR3 contains 14 residues. From germline, CDR1 is DFQATT and CDR2 SNEGSKA (reference sequence). V was cut by 0 bases and J by 3 bases, with 12 bases left in between. The chain's CDR3 is CSARDGQANYEQYF. CDR3 nucleotide sequence: TGCAGTGCTAGAGATGGGCAGGCCAACTACGAGCAGTACTTC.